This entry concerns a single T cell receptor (beta chain). Its binding antigen is unknown. Gene designations and germline sequences in this entry are those of the mouse. The read halts 1 residue ahead of the CDR3 end, with the missing end drawn from the germline J gene. The data were obtained in a study of tissue T cells after allogeneic stem cell transplantation (dated by TCRdb to 2022 to 2024). Study-level background: The study profiled TCR beta repertoires in many tissues obtained from research autopsies of patients with and without GVHD, and also in mouse models of GVHD. The human part of the study was a prospective observational study with no blinding and no randomization. The study at large found these results: Within patients, how anatomically similar tissues were was a major factor shaping TCR repertoire composition, regardless of disease or transplant status. In both patients and mice, T cells from blood and spleen picked up only a limited part of the TCR repertoire that was detected in tissues. Which tissue TCRs were alloreactive or antigen-specific was not determined in the study, and some of the clones might have been host cells that persisted. Few T cell clones were found to be shared across patients, but shared repertoire signatures across patients were revealed in a tissue-specific fashion by motif-based clustering. A small and clinically heterogeneous patient cohort was studied, and sampling depth was acknowledged as a limitation.

What this sample's time point label stands for: mouse harvest day 7 after allogeneic transplant. Each mouse graft consisted of 10^7 T-cell-depleted bone marrow cells plus 10^6 splenic CD5+ T cells and was given by tail vein injection. To model GVHD in mice, a major MHC-mismatch B6 (H2b) into BALB/c (H2d) model was used, and tissues were profiled at day 7 or 14. On day 7 or 14 post-transplant, mouse tissues and retro-orbital blood were harvested with separate sterile tools for each animal, and livers were flushed beforehand. Before genomic DNA isolation with the DNeasy Blood & Tissue Kit, mouse tissues were minced with razor blades in buffered saline. Libraries were made using the immunoSEQ multiplex PCR assay. TCRbeta CDR3 sequencing was done by Adaptive Biotechnologies at survey depth, reporting CDR3 sequences, V/J genes, productive frequency and template counts. Amplification of TCR beta CDR3 regions was performed from genomic DNA rather than from RNA. The original pipeline was this. Jensen-Shannon divergence was used to quantify pairwise repertoire overlap between tissues, with a value of 1 indicating complete divergence and a value of 0 indicating identical repertoires. Based on pairwise JSD values, tissues were grouped by single-linkage agglomerative hierarchical clustering, and the results were shown as dendrograms. GLIPH2 was run on all patient samples with simulation_depth 1000, kmer_min_depth 3, cdr3_length_cutoff 8, keeping groups with more than two unique CDR3s. In a standardized tissue-overlap score, Jaccard GLIPH-group overlap across patients was extrapolated to a standard repertoire size of 1000 clones. Associations of diversity with clinical or experimental variables used linear mixed-effect models with tissue fixed effects and individual random effects. TCRdb holds this immuneACCESS table with in-frame rearrangements only. Some clones are missing; in checked studies, unresolved V genes explain under half, and the rest has no known cause. That table supplies the V and J calls and clone size; D and trimming were determined from the DNA. The sample contains over 7,000 clones, under 55% of them found a single time. Clones ranked in the top ten supply 7.1% of the sample.

The CDR3, cysteine through phenylalanine, is 14 amino acids long. The DNA covers only part of the CDR3, 39 bases in frame from base 1. Taken from the germline V gene, the CDR1 and CDR2 loops are GKSSPN and SITVG. Clipping removes 3 bases from V and 4 bases from J, with 5 as the unmatched junction base count. The chain is assembled from TRBV31 and TRBJ1-1; 10 bases in between match TRBD1. This sequence originates from a female BALB/c mouse given C57BL/6 T cells with graft-versus-host disease after an allogeneic hematopoietic cell transplant. The material sequenced was gut tissue. The CDR3 region reads CAWSQTGGGTEVFF. Partial CDR3 DNA: TGTGCCTGGAGCCAGACAGGGGGCGGCACAGAAGTCTTC.